This T cell receptor beta chain derives from a study of control samples from healthy donors and cancer patients (dated by TCRdb to the early 2020s). The library was generated by the immunoSEQ multiplex PCR assay. In its TCRdb copy, this immuneACCESS table keeps in-frame sequences only and misses some clones. Where compared with another copy, unresolved V genes explain less than half of these, and the others have no known cause. The sample records some 150,000 clones, around 94% of which are singletons. Approximately 14% of the sample is taken by the ten largest. Details on this clone: Its cognate antigen has yet to be identified. No base quality information exists; no much larger clone differs at one position.

The CDR3 has 14 amino acids, counting the end cysteine and phenylalanine. The read is trimmed to its CDR3 DNA, 42 bases read in frame from base 1. Sequences MGHRA (CDR1) and YSYEKL (CDR2) are obtained from the germline V gene. Between the V and J ends, shortened by 0 bases and 2 bases respectively, the junction contains 8 bases. This sequence uses TRBV4-1 and TRBJ2-7, with an unclear D gene assignment. Sequencing used PBMCs. This TCR was recovered from a man in his 60s with colorectal cancer. Here is the DNA: TGCGCCAGCAGCCAAGAGGGAAGGACCTACGAGCAGTACTTC. This codes for CASSQEGRTYEQYF.